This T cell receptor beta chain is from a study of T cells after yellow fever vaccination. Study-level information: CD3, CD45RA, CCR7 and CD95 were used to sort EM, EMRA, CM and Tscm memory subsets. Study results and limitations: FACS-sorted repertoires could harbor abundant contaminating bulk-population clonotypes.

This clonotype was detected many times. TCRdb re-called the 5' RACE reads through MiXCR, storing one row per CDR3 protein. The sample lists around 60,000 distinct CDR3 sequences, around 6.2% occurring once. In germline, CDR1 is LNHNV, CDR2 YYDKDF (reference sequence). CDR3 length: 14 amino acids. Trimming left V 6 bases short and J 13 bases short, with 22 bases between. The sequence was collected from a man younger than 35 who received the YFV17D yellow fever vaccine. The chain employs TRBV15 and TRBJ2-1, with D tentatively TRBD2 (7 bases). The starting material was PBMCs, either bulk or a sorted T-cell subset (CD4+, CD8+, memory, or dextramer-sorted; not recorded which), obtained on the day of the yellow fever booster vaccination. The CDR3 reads CATRQERGGPAQFF. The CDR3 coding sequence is TGTGCCACCAGGCAAGAAAGGGGGGGGCCCGCCCAGTTCTTC. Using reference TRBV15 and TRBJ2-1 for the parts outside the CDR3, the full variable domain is DAMVIQNPRYQVTQFGKPVTLSCSQTLNHNVMYWYQQKSSQAPKLLFHYYDKDFNNEADTPDNFQSRRPNTSFCFLDIRSPGLGDTAMYLCATRQERGGPAQFFGPGTRLTVL.